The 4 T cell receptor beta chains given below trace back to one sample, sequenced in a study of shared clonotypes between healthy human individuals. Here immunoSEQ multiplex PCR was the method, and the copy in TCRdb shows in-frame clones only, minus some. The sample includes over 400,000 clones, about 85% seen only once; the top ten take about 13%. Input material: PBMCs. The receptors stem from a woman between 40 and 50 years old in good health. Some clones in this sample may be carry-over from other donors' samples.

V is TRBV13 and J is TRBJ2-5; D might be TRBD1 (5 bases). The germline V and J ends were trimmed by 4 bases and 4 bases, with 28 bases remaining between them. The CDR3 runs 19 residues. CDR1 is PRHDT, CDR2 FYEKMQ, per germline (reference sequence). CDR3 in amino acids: CASSSPRGGVAAWRETQYF. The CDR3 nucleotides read TGTGCCAGCAGCTCCCCAAGGGGTGGGGTTGCGGCCTGGCGAGAGACCCAGTACTTC.

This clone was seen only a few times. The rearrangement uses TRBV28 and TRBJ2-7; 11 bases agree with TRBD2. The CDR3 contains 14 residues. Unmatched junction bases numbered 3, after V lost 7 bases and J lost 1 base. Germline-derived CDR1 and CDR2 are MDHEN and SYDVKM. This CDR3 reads CASIGTSGSYEQYF. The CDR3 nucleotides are TGTGCCAGCATCGGGACTAGCGGATCCTACGAGCAGTACTTC.

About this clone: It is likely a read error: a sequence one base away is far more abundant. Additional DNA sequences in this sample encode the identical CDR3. The CDR3 sequence: CASSIGLAGVQDTQYF. The CDR3 DNA follows: TGTGCCAGCAGCATCGGACTAGCTGGAGTACAAGATACGCAGTATTTT. The rearrangement links TRBV5-4 to TRBJ2-3; 8 bases agree with TRBD2. CDR1 SGHNT and CDR2 YYREEE come from the germline V gene (reference sequence). This CDR3 comprises 16 residues. Trimming removed 4 bases from V and 5 bases from J; junction bases left unmatched: 12.

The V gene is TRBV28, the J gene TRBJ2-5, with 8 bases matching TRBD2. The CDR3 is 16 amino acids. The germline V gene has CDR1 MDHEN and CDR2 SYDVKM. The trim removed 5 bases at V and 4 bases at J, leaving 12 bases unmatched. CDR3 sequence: CASSLIGAGVTETQYF. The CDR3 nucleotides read TGTGCCAGCAGTCTTATAGGAGCGGGAGTGACAGAGACCCAGTACTTC.